This T cell receptor (beta chain) stems from a study of T cell responses to AZD1222 COVID-19 vaccine. Notes on the study in general: At baseline, just a handful of AZD1222 recipients tested seropositive. Nearly half of spike-specific TCRs reportedly go after variant regions that carry no mutations.

Remarks on this clone: Its cognate antigen is unknown.

V was clipped by 6 bases and J by 7 bases; unmatched bases: 5. The CDR3 runs 13 residues. Data came from immunoSEQ multiplex PCR; TCRdb stores just in-frame clones and leaves some out. Of more than 95,000 clones in the sample, about 90% were seen once. This clonotype was obtained from an adult in good health. The sequenced sample was peripheral blood, obtained on day 0 of AZD1222 vaccination. The genes are TRBV12-3 or TRBV12-4 and TRBJ2-2, with TRBD1 identical over 7 bases. CDR3 coding DNA: TGTGCCAGCAGGGGACAGAGTTTCGGGGAGCTGTTTTTT. Translating it yields CASRGQSFGELFF.